These 16 T cell receptor beta chains were all obtained from the same sample, sequenced in a study of T cells in women clearing cervical HPV infection (dated by TCRdb to the late 2010s). The library was prepared using the immunoSEQ multiplex PCR assay. Held by TCRdb, this immuneACCESS table contains in-frame sequences only and omits some clones. Under half of the omission traces to an unresolved V gene where checked; the cause of the rest is unknown. The sample table gives about 39,000 clones. The top ten clonotypes cover approximately 6.4% of the sample. Sequencing was done on a sample of blood buffy coat. The receptors were gathered from a woman aged 18 to 75 with a cervical HPV16 infection that either progressed to CIN3+ or cleared (not recorded which).

A word on this clone: The DNA ends 3 residues before the CDR3 does, and the rest of the CDR3 is filled in from the germline J gene. V is TRBV19 and J is TRBJ1-5, with D perhaps TRBD1 (5 bases). V lost 8 bases and J lost 2, with 7 bases in between. This CDR3 spans 12 amino acids. The germline V gene has CDR1 LNHDA and CDR2 SQIVND (reference sequence). The DNA read from the CDR3 is TGTGCCAGTCAGACAGGCAATCAGCCC. The encoded protein is CASQTGNQP. The full CDR3 is CASQTGNQPQHF.

Concerning this clone itself: The read comes to an end 3 residues before the CDR3 does, leaving the germline J gene to fill in the end. This chain links TRBV7-3 with TRBJ1-1; TRBD1 is a possible D gene (5 bases). The CDR3 spans 13 residues. Germline V gene sequence: CDR1 SGHTA, CDR2 FQGTGA. V dropped 5 bases and J dropped 6 bases, with 13 bases sitting between them. The DNA read from the CDR3 is TGTGCCAGCAGCCCAGGGACTTCCCCTGAA. Translating gives CASSPGTSPE. The entire CDR3 sequence reads CASSPGTSPEAFF.

As concerns this clone: The read comes to an end 3 residues before the CDR3 does, leaving the germline J gene to fill in the end. The chain uses TRBV4-1 and TRBJ1-6; TRBD1 might be the D (6 bases). V dropped 3 bases and J dropped 7 bases, with 13 bases sitting between them. The CDR3 spans 15 residues. The germline V gene has CDR1 MGHRA and CDR2 YSYEKL. The CDR3 DNA, read in part, is TGCGCCAGCAGCCAGGAACAGGGCTCGAATTCACCC. Its protein is CASSQEQGSNSP. From start to end, the CDR3 is CASSQEQGSNSPLHF.

Concerning this clone itself: The read finishes 3 residues shy of the CDR3 end, and the germline J gene is used to complete it. J is TRBJ1-1 and V is TRBV5-1, with TRBD1 identical over 11 bases. CDR3 length equals 15 residues. The germline gives CDR1 SGHRS, CDR2 YFSETQ. Trimming cost V 4 bases and J 4 bases; bases outside gene matches: 6. Partial CDR3 DNA: TGCGCCAGCAGCCTCCCCGGGACAGGGGGCACTGAA. Its translation: CASSLPGTGGTE. The whole CDR3 sequence reads CASSLPGTGGTEAFF. The complete variable domain, with remaining parts taken from reference TRBV5-1 and TRBJ1-1, reads KAGVTQTPRYLIKTRGQQVTLSCSPISGHRSVSWYQQTPGQGLQFLFEYFSETQRNKGNFPGRFSGRQFSNSRSEMNVSTLELGDSALYLCASSLPGTGGTEAFFGQGTRLTVV.

With respect to this clone: The read falls 3 residues short of the CDR3 end, and the missing part is taken from the germline J gene. The chain uses TRBV10-3 and TRBJ1-4; D might be TRBD1 (5 bases). Trimming removed 7 bases from V and 0 bases from J, with 9 bases in between. CDR1 and CDR2 (germline): ENHRY, SYGVKD. This CDR3 comprises 14 residues. CDR3 DNA (partial): TGTGCCATCAAAGGGGTTGCAACTAATGAAAAA. Its translation: CAIKGVATNEK. The whole CDR3 protein is CAIKGVATNEKLFF.

Concerning this clone itself: The CDR3 is cut off 3 residues early in the read; its end comes from the germline J gene. This chain connects TRBV11-1 to TRBJ2-2; D is ambiguous. Germline CDR1 reads SGHAT; CDR2 reads FQDESV (reference sequence). This CDR3 comprises 11 residues. Trimming cost V 5 bases and J 6 bases, with 4 bases left between them. CDR3 amino acids: CASSRSGELFF. CDR3 DNA (partial): TGTGCCAGCAGCCGGTCCGGGGAG.

Note on this clone: Read data end 3 residues before the CDR3 end; the end is taken from the germline J gene. The chain joins TRBV6-2 or TRBV6-3 to TRBJ2-7; weak D call: TRBD1 (6 bases). V was pared by 11 bases and J by 3 bases, with 20 bases between. The germline gives CDR1 MNHEY, CDR2 SVGEGT. This CDR3 comprises 14 residues. CDR3 loop: CACLSSQGNYEQYF. The sequenced CDR3 bases are TGTGCCTGCCTCAGTTCCCAGGGGAACTACGAG.

To note about this clone: The CDR3 end is not reached by the read, which stops 3 residues before it; the germline J gene fills it in. The J gene is TRBJ2-5, the V gene TRBV15, with 7 bases fitting TRBD2. Germline V CDR1 and CDR2: LNHNV, YYDKDF (reference sequence). V shed 3 bases and J 1 base; nucleotides not matched to a gene: 8. CDR3 length equals 16 residues. This chain's CDR3 is CATSRDGGEGQETQYF. The sequenced part of the CDR3 DNA is TGTGCCACCAGCAGGGATGGGGGGGAAGGCCAAGAGACC. The variable domain in full, with the rest retrieved from reference TRBV15 and TRBJ2-5, is DAMVIQNPRYQVTQFGKPVTLSCSQTLNHNVMYWYQQKSSQAPKLLFHYYDKDFNNEADTPDNFQSRRPNTSFCFLDIRSPGLGDTAMYLCATSRDGGEGQETQYFGPGTRLLVL.

As concerns this clone: The CDR3 extends 3 residues past the end of the read, so its final part is completed from the germline J gene. This rearrangement joins TRBV7-2 to TRBJ2-1; 8 bases are a match to TRBD2. Germline CDR1 SGHTA, CDR2 FQGNSA. CDR3 length: 13 residues. The V gene end was trimmed by 10 bases and the J gene end by 4 bases; junction bases not matched to a gene: 6. Here the CDR3 reads CAITSGPYNEQFF. The sequenced part of the CDR3 DNA is TGTGCCATTACTAGCGGCCCATACAATGAG.

CDR3 in amino acids: CATQLAGGVTYNEQFF. The CDR3 DNA, read in part, is TGTGCCACCCAACTAGCGGGAGGCGTCACCTACAATGAG. The rearrangement links TRBV6-2 or TRBV6-3 to TRBJ2-1, with 12 bases fitting TRBD2. From the germline J gene comes the end of the CDR3, since the read stops 3 residues before it. Germline loops: CDR1 MNHEY, CDR2 SVGEGT. The ends lost 10 bases at V and 2 bases at J; junction bases unmatched: 9. This CDR3 region has 16 residues.

Note on this clone: The DNA ends 3 residues before the CDR3 does, and the rest of the CDR3 is filled in from the germline J gene. V usage is TRBV30 and J usage is TRBJ2-6, with 7 bases that match TRBD1. The CDR3 runs 19 residues. Looked up from germline, CDR1 is GTSNPN and CDR2 is SVGIG (reference sequence). J gave up 0 bases and V 0 bases, and 11 bases lay outside the gene matches. The sequenced part of the CDR3 DNA is TGTGCCTGGAGTGTACTGGTACAGGGGTTTAGCTCTGGGGCCAACGTC. Protein sequence: CAWSVLVQGFSSGANV. The full CDR3 protein is CAWSVLVQGFSSGANVLTF.

In regard to this clone: The CDR3 is cut off 3 residues early in the read; its end comes from the germline J gene. This chain uses TRBV29-1 with TRBJ2-3; D tentatively reads TRBD1 or TRBD2 (5 bases each). The CDR3 covers 11 residues. Germline loops: CDR1 SQVTM, CDR2 ANQGSEA. The CDR3 DNA, read in part, is TGCAGCGTTGATCAGGGAGAGACG. The encoded protein is CSVDQGET. From start to end, the CDR3 is CSVDQGETQYF.

A word on this clone: The read comes to an end 3 residues before the CDR3 does, leaving the germline J gene to fill in the end. The chain joins TRBV7-3 to TRBJ2-5; D is undetermined. The CDR3 length is 13 residues. Trimming left V 4 bases short and J 0 bases short, with 6 bases between. The germline V gene has CDR1 SGHTA and CDR2 FQGTGA. The CDR3 loop is CASSSEYQETQYF. The covered CDR3 bases are TGTGCCAGCAGCTCAGAATACCAAGAGACC.

As for this clone: The read gets to within 3 residues of the CDR3 end, and the germline J gene fills in the rest. The gene calls are TRBV7-2 and TRBJ2-7; D may be TRBD2 (6 bases). The V gene lost 6 bases and the J gene lost 0 bases, with 15 bases spanning the gap. Per germline, CDR1 SGHTA and CDR2 FQGNSA. The CDR3 length is 15 residues. The CDR3 protein is CASSTTGTYSYEQYF. The sequenced CDR3 bases are TGTGCCAGCAGTACCACCGGGACTTACTCCTACGAG.

The sequenced part of the CDR3 DNA is TGCGCCAGCAGCCAAGATTGGGGACTAGCGGGAATCTACGAG. The encoded protein is CASSQDWGLAGIYE. The CDR3 in its entirety is CASSQDWGLAGIYEQYF. The chain links TRBV4-1 to TRBJ2-7, with TRBD2 matching 13 bases. Read coverage stops 3 residues before the CDR3 terminus; the germline J gene supplies the remainder. There are 17 residues in the CDR3. Trimming took 0 bases from V and 3 from J; bases not matched to a gene: 5. Germline CDR1 MGHRA, CDR2 YSYEKL.

About this clone: The CDR3 is cut off 3 residues early in the read; its end comes from the germline J gene. The rearrangement joins TRBV10-3 to TRBJ2-3; 11 nucleotides align to TRBD1. The V segment lost 6 bases and the J segment 2 bases; nucleotides outside the gene matches: 7. CDR1 and CDR2 (germline): ENHRY, SYGVKD. CDR3 size: 16 residues. The CDR3 loop reads CAIRRGTGGNTDTQYF. CDR3 bases read: TGTGCCATCAGGAGGGGGACAGGGGGGAACACAGATACG.